This section outlines one T cell receptor (beta chain) sequence together with its context. This sample is drawn from a study of T cell changes during pregnancy in multiple sclerosis. Trimming left V 1 base short and J 3 bases short, with 11 bases between. This CDR3 comprises 15 residues. Germline V CDR1 and CDR2: SGDLS, YYNGEE. Assay used: immunoSEQ multiplex PCR; TCRdb lists only in-frame clones, some missing. The profile shows 100,000 or so clones, 90% to 95% of them singletons. This specimen consisted of peripheral blood, obtained after pregnancy. The source of this sequence is a female donor with multiple sclerosis, enrolled in a pregnancy study. The chain combines TRBV9 with TRBJ1-5, with D possibly matching TRBD1 (6 bases). The CDR3 spells CASSVTGTLNQPQHF. CDR3 bases: TGTGCCAGCAGCGTAACAGGGACACTCAATCAGCCCCAGCATTTT.